These 9 T cell receptor beta chains originate from one sample sequenced in a study of radiotherapy plus CTLA-4 blockade in lung cancer. The table came from immunoSEQ multiplex PCR; TCRdb's copy has only in-frame clones and leaves some out. The data contain over 80,000 clones, approximately 86% of them singletons. Sequencing was performed on peripheral blood, taken from a patient treated with radiotherapy plus ipilimumab. These receptors were taken from a human donor with non-small cell lung cancer that progressed on radiotherapy plus ipilimumab.

This sequence joins TRBV6-1 and TRBJ1-3, with D hard to call. The V gene lost 6 bases and the J gene lost 2 bases, with 5 bases spanning the gap. The CDR3 length is 12 residues. Germline V gives CDR1 MNHNS, CDR2 SASEGT. The CDR3 here is CASSWAGNTIYF. The CDR3 region has the DNA TGTGCCAGCAGCTGGGCTGGAAACACCATATATTTT.

This clone was seen a few times. The genes are TRBV29-1 and TRBJ1-2, with 7 nucleotides matching TRBD1. This CDR3 has 14 residues. V gave up 3 bases and J gave up 0 bases; unmatched junction bases: 4. The germline gives CDR1 SQVTM, CDR2 ANQGSEA. This CDR3 reads CSVERRGPNYGYTF. CDR3 DNA sequence: TGCAGCGTTGAGAGAAGGGGGCCTAACTATGGCTACACCTTC.

The rearrangement joins TRBV5-1 to TRBJ2-1; 8 positions agree with TRBD1. The CDR3 runs to 12 residues. V dropped 4 bases and J dropped 12; count of bases not matched to a gene: 6. The germline V gene has CDR1 SGHRS and CDR2 YFSETQ. The CDR3 protein is CASSVDRAGQFF. CDR3 in DNA: TGCGCCAGCAGCGTGGACAGGGCAGGGCAGTTCTTC. Complete variable domain (other parts from reference TRBV5-1 and TRBJ2-1): KAGVTQTPRYLIKTRGQQVTLSCSPISGHRSVSWYQQTPGQGLQFLFEYFSETQRNKGNFPGRFSGRQFSNSRSEMNVSTLELGDSALYLCASSVDRAGQFFGPGTRLTVL.

CDR3 nucleotides: TGTGCCAGCAGCTTAGGGCGGGGCAGCACAGATACGCAGTATTTT. Translating it yields CASSLGRGSTDTQYF. This rearrangement joins TRBV7-2 to TRBJ2-3; possible D gene TRBD2, 6 bases. The germline V gene has CDR1 SGHTA and CDR2 FQGNSA. This CDR3 is built from 15 residues. Trimming took off 1 base at V and 0 bases at J, with 8 bases between the two ends.

This chain uses TRBV4-2 with TRBJ2-7; D ambiguous. This CDR3 spans 16 amino acids. V was clipped by 2 bases and J by 0 bases, with 14 bases between them. The germline V gene has CDR1 LGHNA and CDR2 YNFKEQ. CDR3 sequence (DNA): TGTGCCAGCAGCCAACCCTCGACGGTGCTCTCCTACGAGCAGTACTTC. Translation gives CASSQPSTVLSYEQYF.

The V gene is TRBV27, the J gene TRBJ1-2; D is unresolved. Between the trimmed V and J ends, which lost 4 bases and 0 bases, there was a span of 12 bases. The CDR3 is 15 amino acids. Germline lookup yields CDR1 MNHEY and CDR2 SMNVEV (reference sequence). CDR3 residues: CASSWAGGTNYGYTF. CDR3 DNA sequence: TGTGCCAGCAGTTGGGCGGGCGGCACTAACTATGGCTACACCTTC.

This chain uses TRBV5-1 with TRBJ1-4; D not resolved. The CDR3 covers 15 residues. Germline V gene lookup returns CDR1 SGHRS and CDR2 YFSETQ. The V and J ends lost 5 bases and 0 bases respectively, with 11 bases between them. CDR3 sequence (DNA): TGCGCCAGCAGGGAATTAGGGACAACTAATGAAAAACTGTTTTTT. This codes for CASRELGTTNEKLFF. Based on the CDR3 plus reference TRBV5-1 and TRBJ1-4, the full variable domain is KAGVTQTPRYLIKTRGQQVTLSCSPISGHRSVSWYQQTPGQGLQFLFEYFSETQRNKGNFPGRFSGRQFSNSRSEMNVSTLELGDSALYLCASRELGTTNEKLFFGSGTQLSVL.

J is TRBJ2-2 and V is TRBV7-9; D gene uncertain. V was shortened by 6 bases and J by 7 bases, with 12 bases between the two germline ends. The CDR3 has 13 residues. CDR1 and CDR2 from the germline V gene are SEHNR and FQNEAQ (reference sequence). CDR3 amino acids: CASREQDVGELFF. The CDR3 DNA is TGTGCCAGCAGGGAGCAGGACGTCGGGGAGCTGTTTTTT.

This clone was counted a few times. The chain uses TRBV18 and TRBJ2-1; 7 nucleotides align to TRBD1. The J segment lost 2 bases and the V segment lost 4 bases, leaving 5 bases of the junction unmatched. Germline V gene sequence: CDR1 KGHSH, CDR2 LQKENI. The CDR3 extends over 15 amino acids. CDR3 loop: CASSRTGQPYNEQFF. CDR3 DNA: TGTGCCAGCTCACGAACGGGACAGCCCTACAATGAGCAGTTCTTC.